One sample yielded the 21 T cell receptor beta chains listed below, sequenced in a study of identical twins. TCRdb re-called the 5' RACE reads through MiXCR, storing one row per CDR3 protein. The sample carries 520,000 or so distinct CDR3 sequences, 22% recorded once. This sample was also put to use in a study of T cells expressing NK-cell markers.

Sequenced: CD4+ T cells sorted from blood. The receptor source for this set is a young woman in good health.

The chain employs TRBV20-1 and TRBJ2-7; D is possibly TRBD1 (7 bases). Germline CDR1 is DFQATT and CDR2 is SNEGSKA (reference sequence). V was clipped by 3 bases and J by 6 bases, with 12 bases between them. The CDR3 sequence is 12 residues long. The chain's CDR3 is CSASDREAEQYF. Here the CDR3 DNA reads TGCAGTGCTAGTGACAGGGAGGCCGAGCAGTACTTC.

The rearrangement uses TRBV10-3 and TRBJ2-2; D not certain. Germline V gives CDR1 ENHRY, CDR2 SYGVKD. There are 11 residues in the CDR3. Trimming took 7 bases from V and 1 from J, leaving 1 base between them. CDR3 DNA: TGTGCCATCAAGAACACCGGGGAGCTGTTTTTT. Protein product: CAIKNTGELFF.

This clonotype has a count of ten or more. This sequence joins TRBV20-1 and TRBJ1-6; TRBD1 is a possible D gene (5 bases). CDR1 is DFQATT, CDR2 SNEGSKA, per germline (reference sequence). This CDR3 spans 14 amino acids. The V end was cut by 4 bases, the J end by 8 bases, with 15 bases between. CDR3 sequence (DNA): TGCAGTGCTACCCAGGGAGGGCGATATTCACCCCTCCACTTT. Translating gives CSATQGGRYSPLHF.

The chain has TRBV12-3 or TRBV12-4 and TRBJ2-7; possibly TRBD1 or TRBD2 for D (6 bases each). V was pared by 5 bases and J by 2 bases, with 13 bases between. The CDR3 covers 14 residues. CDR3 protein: CASSNRGPPYEQYF. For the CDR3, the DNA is TGTGCCAGCAGTAACCGGGGGCCGCCCTACGAGCAGTACTTC.

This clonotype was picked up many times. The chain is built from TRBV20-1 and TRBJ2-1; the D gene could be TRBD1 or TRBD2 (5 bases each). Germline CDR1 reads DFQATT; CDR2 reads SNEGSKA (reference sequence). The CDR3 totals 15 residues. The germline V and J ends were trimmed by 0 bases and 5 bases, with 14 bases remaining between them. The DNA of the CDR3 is TGCAGTGCTAGAGATGTGGGACCAATCAACAATGAGCAGTTCTTC. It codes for CSARDVGPINNEQFF.

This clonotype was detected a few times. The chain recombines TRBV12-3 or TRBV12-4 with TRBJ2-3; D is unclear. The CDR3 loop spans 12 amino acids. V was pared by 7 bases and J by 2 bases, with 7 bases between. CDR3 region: CASTDSTDTQYF. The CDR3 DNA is TGTGCCAGCACAGACTCCACAGATACGCAGTATTTT.

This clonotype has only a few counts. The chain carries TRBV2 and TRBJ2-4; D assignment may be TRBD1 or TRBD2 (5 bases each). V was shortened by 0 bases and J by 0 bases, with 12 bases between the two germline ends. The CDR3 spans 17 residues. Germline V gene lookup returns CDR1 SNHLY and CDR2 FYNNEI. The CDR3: CASSEAYGALAKNIQYF. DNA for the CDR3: TGTGCCAGCAGTGAAGCGTACGGGGCTCTAGCCAAAAACATTCAGTACTTC.

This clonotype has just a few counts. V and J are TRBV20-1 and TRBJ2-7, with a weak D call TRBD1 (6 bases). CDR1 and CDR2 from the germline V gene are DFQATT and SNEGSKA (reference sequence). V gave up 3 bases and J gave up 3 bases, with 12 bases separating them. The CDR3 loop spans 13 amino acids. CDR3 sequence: CSASYRADYEQYF. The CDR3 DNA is TGCAGTGCTAGCTACAGGGCGGACTACGAGCAGTACTTC.

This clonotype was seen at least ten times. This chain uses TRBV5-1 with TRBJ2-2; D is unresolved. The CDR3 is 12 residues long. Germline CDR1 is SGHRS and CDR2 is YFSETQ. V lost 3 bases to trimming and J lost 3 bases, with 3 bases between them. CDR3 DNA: TGCGCCAGCAGCTATGACACCGGGGAGCTGTTTTTT. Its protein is CASSYDTGELFF.

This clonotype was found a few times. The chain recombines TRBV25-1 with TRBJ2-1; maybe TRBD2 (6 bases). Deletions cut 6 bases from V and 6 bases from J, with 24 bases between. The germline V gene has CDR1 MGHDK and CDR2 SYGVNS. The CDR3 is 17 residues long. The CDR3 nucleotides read TGTGCCAGCAGGGGGACTGAAATGTCCGGCCGAGGCAATGAGCAGTTCTTC. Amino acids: CASRGTEMSGRGNEQFF.

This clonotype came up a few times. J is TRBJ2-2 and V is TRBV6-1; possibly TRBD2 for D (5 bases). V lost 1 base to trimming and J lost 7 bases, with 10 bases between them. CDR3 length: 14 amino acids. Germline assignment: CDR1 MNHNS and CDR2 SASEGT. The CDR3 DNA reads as TGTGCCAGCAGTGAAGGAACGGGGAACGGGGAGCTGTTTTTT. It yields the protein CASSEGTGNGELFF.

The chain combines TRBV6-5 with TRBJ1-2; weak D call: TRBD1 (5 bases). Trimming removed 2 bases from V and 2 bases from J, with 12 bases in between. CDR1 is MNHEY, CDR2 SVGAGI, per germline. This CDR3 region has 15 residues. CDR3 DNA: TGTGCCAGCAGTTACGCGGGGGACCCCAACTATGGCTACACCTTC. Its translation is CASSYAGDPNYGYTF.

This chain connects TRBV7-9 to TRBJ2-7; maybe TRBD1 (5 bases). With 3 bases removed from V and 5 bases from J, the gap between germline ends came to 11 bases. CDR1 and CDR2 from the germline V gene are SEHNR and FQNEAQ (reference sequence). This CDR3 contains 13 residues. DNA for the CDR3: TGTGCCAGCAGCTTTCCAGGGATCGACGAGCAGTACTTC. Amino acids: CASSFPGIDEQYF.

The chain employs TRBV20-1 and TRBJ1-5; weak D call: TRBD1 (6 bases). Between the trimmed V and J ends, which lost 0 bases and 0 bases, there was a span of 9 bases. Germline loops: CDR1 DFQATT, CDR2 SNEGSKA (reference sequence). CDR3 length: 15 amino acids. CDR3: CSARDQGNSNQPQHF. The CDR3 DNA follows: TGCAGTGCTAGAGATCAGGGGAATAGCAATCAGCCCCAGCATTTT.

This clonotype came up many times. DNA for the CDR3: TGTGCCAGCAGCTTAGACAGGGGGCGCGTCCACGAGCAGTACTTC. Translating gives CASSLDRGRVHEQYF. This chain uses TRBV7-2 with TRBJ2-7; 9 nucleotides line up with TRBD1. CDR1 is SGHTA and CDR2 is FQGNSA in the germline V gene. Unmatched junction bases numbered 6, after V lost 1 base and J lost 5 bases. The CDR3 has 15 residues.

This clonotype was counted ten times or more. The CDR3 sequence is CASSQGLAGANEQFF. CDR3 nucleotide sequence: TGCGCCAGCAGCCAAGGACTAGCGGGGGCCAATGAGCAGTTCTTC. The rearrangement uses TRBV4-3 and TRBJ2-1; 12 bases are shared with TRBD2. CDR1 and CDR2 from the germline V gene are LGHNA and YSLEER. The trim removed 1 base at V and 6 bases at J, leaving 1 base unmatched. This CDR3 contains 15 residues.

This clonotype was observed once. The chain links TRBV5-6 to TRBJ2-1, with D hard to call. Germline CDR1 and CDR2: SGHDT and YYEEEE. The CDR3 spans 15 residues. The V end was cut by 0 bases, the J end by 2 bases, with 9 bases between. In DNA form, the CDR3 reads TGTGCCAGCAGCTTGGTCGGGTCCACCTACAATGAGCAGTTCTTC. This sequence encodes CASSLVGSTYNEQFF.

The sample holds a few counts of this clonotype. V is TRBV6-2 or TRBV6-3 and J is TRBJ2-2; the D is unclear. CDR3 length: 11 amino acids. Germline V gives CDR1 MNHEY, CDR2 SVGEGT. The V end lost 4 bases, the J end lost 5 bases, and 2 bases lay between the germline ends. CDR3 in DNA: TGTGCCAGCAGTTGGACCGGGGAGCTGTTTTTT. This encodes CASSWTGELFF.

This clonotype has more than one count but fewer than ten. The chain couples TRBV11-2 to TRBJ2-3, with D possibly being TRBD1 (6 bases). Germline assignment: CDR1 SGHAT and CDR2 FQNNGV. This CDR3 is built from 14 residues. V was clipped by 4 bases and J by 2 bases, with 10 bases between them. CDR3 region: CASSSRQDTDTQYF. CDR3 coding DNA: TGTGCCAGCAGCTCAAGACAGGACACAGATACGCAGTATTTT.

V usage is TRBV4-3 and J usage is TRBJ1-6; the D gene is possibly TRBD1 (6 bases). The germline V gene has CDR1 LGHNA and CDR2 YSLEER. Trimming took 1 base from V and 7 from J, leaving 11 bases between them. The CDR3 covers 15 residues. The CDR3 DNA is TGCGCCAGCAGCCAAGGGACAGATAGGAATTCACCCCTCCACTTT. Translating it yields CASSQGTDRNSPLHF.

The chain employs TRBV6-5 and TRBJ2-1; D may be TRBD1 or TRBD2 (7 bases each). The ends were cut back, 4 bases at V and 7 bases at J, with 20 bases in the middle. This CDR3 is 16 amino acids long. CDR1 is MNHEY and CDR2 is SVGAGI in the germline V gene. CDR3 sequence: CASSSYRGGGLNEQFF. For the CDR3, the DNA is TGTGCCAGCAGTTCCTACAGGGGCGGGGGCTTAAATGAGCAGTTCTTC.